This TCR beta chain appears in the sequencing data of a study of beta chain features in type 1 diabetes. The CDR3 consists of 14 residues. Per germline, CDR1 SEHNR and CDR2 FQNEAQ (reference sequence). Trimming shortened V by 0 bases and J by 5 bases, and 10 bases separated the two germline ends. Expressed TCRB transcripts were sequenced, since all the RNA that had been isolated was reverse transcribed. Sequencing used immunoSEQ multiplex PCR; TCRdb keeps in-frame clones, though not all of them. Among fewer than 500,000 clones listed, more than 11% were seen once. With regard to this clone: Antigen specificity is unknown.

Researchers reported sorting CD4+ naive, central memory, regulatory and stem cell-like memory cells via CD45RO/CCR7/CD25/CD127/CD95/CD27. Populations isolated by sorting all had purity greater than 95%. Notes on the study in general: Because the template was cDNA, high-expressing cells might be over-represented. Within the patient group, naive, central memory and Treg TCRB repertoires appeared more similar to each other than within healthy donors.

The chain combines TRBV7-9 with TRBJ1-1, with a weak D call TRBD1 (6 bases). This sequence originates from a man in his thirties or forties in good health. The source material was naive CD4+ T cells from blood. The CDR3 spells CASSLAQGWTEAFF. For the CDR3, the DNA is TGTGCCAGCAGCTTAGCGCAGGGGTGGACTGAAGCTTTCTTT.